The source of this T cell receptor (beta chain) is a study of healthy donors' naive CD4 and CD8 T cells. Study-wide findings and caveats: Negatively charged CDR3s marked CD8+ lineage; positively charged CDR3s marked CD4+ lineage.

With 4 bases clipped from V and 5 bases from J, the junction kept 3 bases outside the gene matches. Germline-derived CDR1 and CDR2 are SGHRS and YFSETQ. This CDR3 region has 12 residues. TCR libraries were built from about 520 ng of total RNA by linear amplification. TCRdb re-called the reads through MiXCR, storing one row per CDR3 protein. In the table there are about 180,000 distinct CDR3 sequences, 74% of which are singletons. As concerns this clonotype: Its antigen is as yet unknown.

Sequencing used naive CD4+ and CD8+ T cells sorted from blood, pooled from several donors. The receptor was derived from a pool of human donors in good health; the sample pools cells from several healthy donors. The rearrangement links TRBV5-1 to TRBJ2-7; TRBD2 matches at 7 bases. The CDR3 DNA is TGCGCCAGCAGCCGTGGACTAGACGAGCAGTACTTC. Translation gives CASSRGLDEQYF.